Sequencing of this TCR beta chain was carried out in a study of OX40 agonist ivuxolimab in advanced cancers. Study-level information: Earlier anti-PD-1, anti-PD-L1 or anti-CTLA-4 therapy was permitted; 30% to 50% had received some.

In the case of this clone: Its antigen remains unidentified.

Data came from immunoSEQ multiplex PCR; TCRdb stores just in-frame clones and leaves some out. The sample holds 35,000 to 45,000 clones; around 83% are singletons and the top ten take 20% to 25%. Study conclusions and caveats: Some of the lowest clonal expansion was seen in partial responders at 0.1-3.0 mg/kg.

Collection of blood occurred at baseline, at cycle 4 day 1, and at cycle 7 day 1. The CDR3 sequence is 11 residues long. The sample consisted of CD4+ or CD8+ T cells sorted from blood, taken in a trial of the OX40 agonist ivuxolimab. This clonotype originated in an adult with an advanced solid tumor such as melanoma, head and neck, liver or kidney cancer. The genes are TRBV12-2 and TRBJ2-3. TRBV12-2 counts as a pseudogene. As DNA, the CDR3 is TGTGCAAGTCGCCTGGTTTATACGCAGTATTTT. Its protein is CASRLVYTQYF.